This TCR beta chain emerged from a study of PD-L1 blockade in urothelial cancer. Across the whole study: Intravenous atezolizumab, 1,200 mg every 3 weeks, was begun by patients in the mid-2010s. Each patient had 0 to 3 earlier chemotherapy regimens. Analyses used blood from 3 weeks (second dose) and 6 weeks after treatment start.

Assay used: immunoSEQ multiplex PCR; TCRdb lists only in-frame clones, some missing. This repertoire shows some 120,000 clones, roughly 91% found once; its top ten account for 1.5% to 2%. Looked up from germline, CDR1 is MNHNY and CDR2 is SVGAGI (reference sequence). The V and J ends lost 11 bases and 2 bases, in that order; junction bases with no gene match: 6. The CDR3 runs to 13 residues. The sample's time point: peripheral blood 6 weeks after treatment start. The sequencing here drew on PBMCs, taken around atezolizumab (anti-PD-L1) treatment. This TCR came from a man aged 60 to 69 with urothelial cancer. The chain couples TRBV6-6 to TRBJ2-3; 8 bases map to TRBD1. The CDR3: CAGQGSNTDTQYF. The CDR3 DNA reads as TGTGCCGGACAGGGCTCGAACACAGATACGCAGTATTTT.